This T cell receptor (beta chain) was retrieved from a study of blood T cells in healthy people across ages. Alongside a J-beta primer mix, a sample-barcoded 5' primer served in a second PCR lasting roughly 7 to 11 cycles. TCRdb reprocessed the 5' RACE reads via MiXCR and lists one record per CDR3 protein. This sample has 760,000 or so distinct CDR3 sequences, with just under 25% found just once. The V gene end was trimmed by 5 bases and the J gene end by 3 bases; junction bases not matched to a gene: 10. CDR1 and CDR2 (germline): SEHNR, FQNEAQ (reference sequence). The CDR3 has 16 amino acids. The sample was also reused in another study, on T cells of mothers and their children. That publication notes: A few mothers and their six children, all healthy Caucasians, donated.

The V gene is TRBV7-9, the J gene TRBJ2-3, with TRBD2 identical over 8 bases. The TCR originated in a boy aged 5-17 years in good health. The sequenced material came from blood. The CDR3, as DNA: TGTGCCAGCAGCCCATCCCACGGGGGGGCAACAGATACGCAGTATTTT. This gives the protein CASSPSHGGATDTQYF.